These 22 T cell receptor beta chains originate from one sample sequenced in a study of lymphopenia after photon versus proton radiotherapy. Here immunoSEQ multiplex PCR was the method, and the copy in TCRdb shows in-frame clones only, minus some. The table lists about 28,000 clones, about 81% of them singletons. The sample here was peripheral blood, taken from a patient treated with photon-based radiotherapy. All receptors come from a man aged 50-60 years with gastric cancer.

The chain has TRBV5-5 and TRBJ1-1, with D uncertain. V shed 2 bases and J shed 1 base, with 12 bases lying between them. The CDR3 spans 15 residues. Germline CDR1 reads SGHKS; CDR2 reads YYEKEE (reference sequence). CDR3 amino acids: CASSLGPWGNTEAFF. CDR3 DNA sequence: TGTGCCAGCAGCTTAGGTCCCTGGGGGAACACTGAAGCTTTCTTT.

V and J are TRBV11-3 and TRBJ1-2, with D uncertain. Trimming pared 5 bases from V and 4 bases from J, leaving 17 bases between. The V gene's germline CDR1 is SGHNT and CDR2 YENEEA. This CDR3 region has 15 residues. The CDR3 sequence is CASSRSLGKTYGYTF. As DNA, the CDR3 is TGTGCCAGCAGCAGAAGTCTCGGAAAGACCTATGGCTACACCTTC. The complete variable domain, with remaining parts taken from reference TRBV11-3 and TRBJ1-2, reads EAGVVQSPRYKIIEKKQPVAFWCNPISGHNTLYWYLQNLGQGPELLIRYENEEAVDDSQLPKDRFSAERLKGVDSTLKIQPAELGDSAVYLCASSRSLGKTYGYTFGSGTRLTVV.

CDR3 amino acids: CASSPTGTYEQYF. Written as DNA, the CDR3 is TGCGCCAGCAGCCCGACAGGGACCTACGAGCAGTACTTC. This chain joins TRBV5-1 and TRBJ2-7, with TRBD1 matching 7 bases. The CDR3 sequence is 13 residues long. Trimming at V came to 4 bases and at J to 2 bases, leaving 3 bases not matched to a gene. Germline V gene sequence: CDR1 SGHRS, CDR2 YFSETQ.

The rearrangement uses TRBV19 and TRBJ2-5; weak D call: TRBD1 (6 bases). The CDR3 is 13 residues long. The V gene lost 6 bases and the J gene lost 4 bases, with 12 bases spanning the gap. Germline CDR1 reads LNHDA; CDR2 reads SQIVND (reference sequence). CDR3 region: CASRTGNGETQYF. DNA for the CDR3: TGTGCCAGTAGAACAGGGAACGGAGAGACCCAGTACTTC.

This chain connects TRBV4-3 to TRBJ2-1, with D perhaps matching TRBD1 (6 bases). CDR1 LGHNA and CDR2 YSLEER come from the germline V gene. This CDR3 region has 15 residues. V dropped 1 base and J dropped 7 bases, with 14 bases sitting between them. The CDR3 DNA sequence: TGCGCCAGCAGCCAAGCTCGGCAGGGGATAAATGAGCAGTTCTTC. Protein: CASSQARQGINEQFF.

V and J are TRBV7-8 and TRBJ2-7, with 9 nucleotides matching TRBD1. The CDR3 contains 14 residues. J lost 4 bases, V lost 5 bases, and 6 bases had no gene match. Germline lookup yields CDR1 SGHVS and CDR2 FQNEAQ. CDR3 nucleotide sequence: TGTGCCAGCAGCCCACAGGGGGCGAGGTACGAGCAGTACTTC. Translated, it gives CASSPQGARYEQYF.

This chain joins TRBV18 and TRBJ2-2; TRBD2 is a possible D gene (5 bases). CDR1 is KGHSH and CDR2 is LQKENI in the germline V gene. The CDR3 has 13 residues. V lost 3 bases, J lost 5 bases, and 7 bases lay in between. The DNA for the CDR3 is TGTGCCAGCTCACCGAGGGTTACCGGGGAGCTGTTTTTT. Its protein is CASSPRVTGELFF. Full variable domain (remainder filled in from reference TRBV18 and TRBJ2-2): NAGVMQNPRHLVRRRGQEARLRCSPMKGHSHVYWYRQLPEEGLKFMVYLQKENIIDESGMPKERFSAEFPKEGPSILRIQQVVRGDSAAYFCASSPRVTGELFFGEGSRLTVL.

In its sample, this clone was seen once. This chain uses TRBV27 with TRBJ1-2, with 7 bases that match TRBD1. The CDR3 is made up of 14 amino acids. V dropped 5 bases and J dropped 8; count of bases not matched to a gene: 11. Germline V gene sequence: CDR1 MNHEY, CDR2 SMNVEV (reference sequence). CDR3 sequence (DNA): TGTGCCAGCAGTGATGACTACAGGGGTGGCGGCTACACCTTC. Its translation is CASSDDYRGGGYTF.

This chain joins TRBV5-1 and TRBJ2-5, with D perhaps TRBD1 (5 bases). V lost 1 base and J 5 bases, leaving 15 bases between the germline ends. The CDR3 is 15 amino acids. CDR1 and CDR2 (germline): SGHRS, YFSETQ. CDR3 sequence (DNA): TGCGCCAGCAGCTTGTACTCGGCAGGGCGGGAGACCCAGTACTTC. This sequence encodes CASSLYSAGRETQYF.

V and J are TRBV4-3 and TRBJ2-7; tentative D call: TRBD2 (5 bases). Germline assignment: CDR1 LGHNA and CDR2 YSLEER. Trimming took 1 base from V and 4 from J, leaving 23 bases between them. This CDR3 contains 18 residues. CDR3: CASSQGLREGRRVYEQYF. As DNA, the CDR3 is TGCGCCAGCAGCCAAGGATTGCGTGAGGGAAGAAGGGTTTACGAGCAGTACTTC.

Regarding this clone: The sample holds other DNA sequences that translate to the same CDR3. The CDR3 reads CAWSRGGETQYF. The CDR3 DNA follows: TGTGCCTGGAGTCGAGGGGGCGAGACCCAGTACTTC. The genes are TRBV30 and TRBJ2-5, with 7 positions matching TRBD1. V gave up 2 bases and J gave up 5 bases; unmatched junction bases: 2. The CDR3 has 12 residues. Germline CDR1 and CDR2: GTSNPN and SVGIG (reference sequence).

V is TRBV13 and J is TRBJ1-1, with a possible D match to TRBD1 (6 bases). The CDR3 runs 16 residues. Trimming took off 5 bases at V and 3 bases at J, with 19 bases between the two ends. The germline CDR1 and CDR2 sequences are PRHDT and FYEKMQ (reference sequence). The CDR3 reads CASSTNVGARDTEAFF. CDR3 bases: TGTGCCAGCAGCACGAACGTGGGGGCCCGGGACACTGAAGCTTTCTTT.

The chain joins TRBV5-1 to TRBJ2-6, with TRBD1 matching over 9 bases. V was clipped by 4 bases and J by 1 base; unmatched bases: 6. The CDR3 length is 17 residues. CDR1 and CDR2 (germline): SGHRS, YFSETQ. Written as DNA, the CDR3 is TGCGCCAGCAGCCGGGACAGGGCTCCTTCTGGGGCCAACGTCCTGACTTTC. This encodes CASSRDRAPSGANVLTF.

The table lists this clone with a count of one. The V call is TRBV19, the J call TRBJ2-7; D is unclear. The germline V gene has CDR1 LNHDA and CDR2 SQIVND (reference sequence). The CDR3 sequence is 11 residues long. V shed 3 bases and J shed 5 bases, with 5 bases lying between them. The CDR3 region has the DNA TGTGCCAGTAGTATGGGCCACGAGCAGTACTTC. Protein: CASSMGHEQYF.

This clone came up a few times. This sequence joins TRBV7-3 and TRBJ2-5; 8 bases align to TRBD1. Germline values: CDR1 SGHTA, CDR2 FQGTGA. V dropped 5 bases and J dropped 7; count of bases not matched to a gene: 9. The CDR3 has 14 amino acids. The CDR3 loop reads CASSPSQGVGTQYF. In DNA form, the CDR3 reads TGTGCCAGCAGCCCCTCACAGGGGGTCGGGACCCAGTACTTC.

This clone appeared a few times. The V gene is TRBV7-7, the J gene TRBJ2-7, with D tentatively TRBD2 (6 bases). Germline V gene lookup returns CDR1 SSHAT and CDR2 FNYEAQ (reference sequence). CDR3 length: 14 residues. V lost 5 bases to trimming and J lost 5 bases, with 16 bases between them. CDR3 nucleotide sequence: TGTGCCAGCAGCCCTGTAGCCGGCGGGGACGAGCAGTACTTC. Protein product: CASSPVAGGDEQYF.

This sequence joins TRBV30 and TRBJ2-3; D is uncertain. The ends were cut back, 3 bases at V and 2 bases at J, with 12 bases in the middle. Germline-derived CDR1 and CDR2 are GTSNPN and SVGIG (reference sequence). This CDR3 is 14 amino acids long. The CDR3 reads CAWRSGGATDTQYF. For the CDR3, the DNA is TGTGCCTGGAGATCAGGCGGAGCCACAGATACGCAGTATTTT.

The chain couples TRBV7-8 to TRBJ1-3; D may be TRBD1 (5 bases). V was trimmed by 5 bases and J by 9 bases, leaving 20 bases between them. The CDR3 totals 15 residues. The germline V gene encodes CDR1 SGHVS and CDR2 FQNEAQ. CDR3 coding DNA: TGTGCCAGCAGCCTAGGCGCGGGGGGGTTCCGCACCATATATTTT. This encodes CASSLGAGGFRTIYF. Complete variable domain (other parts from reference TRBV7-8 and TRBJ1-3): GAGVSQSPRYKVAKRGQDVALRCDPISGHVSLFWYQQALGQGPEFLTYFQNEAQLDKSGLPSDRFFAERPEGSVSTLKIQRTQQEDSAVYLCASSLGAGGFRTIYFGEGSWLTVV.

The chain links TRBV30 to TRBJ2-3; TRBD2 agrees at 8 bases. Germline V gene data show CDR1 as GTSNPN and CDR2 as SVGIG (reference sequence). CDR3 length: 13 residues. V was pared by 3 bases and J by 2 bases, with 1 base of the junction left unmatched. The CDR3 is CAWSGGATDTQYF. CDR3 nucleotides: TGTGCCTGGAGCGGGGGGGCCACAGATACGCAGTATTTT.

The chain carries TRBV6-6 and TRBJ1-5, with 11 bases that match TRBD1. The CDR3 is 15 residues long. V lost 6 bases and J lost 4; bases outside the gene matches: 5. The germline gives CDR1 MNHNY, CDR2 SVGAGI (reference sequence). This chain's CDR3 is CASSLGQGANQPQHF. CDR3 nucleotide sequence: TGTGCCAGCAGCCTCGGACAGGGGGCGAATCAGCCCCAGCATTTT.

This chain links TRBV2 with TRBJ1-2, with a possible D match to TRBD1 (6 bases). Germline CDR1 SNHLY, CDR2 FYNNEI. The CDR3 contains 13 residues. V was pared by 7 bases and J by 8 bases, with 17 bases between. The CDR3 loop is CASNTGGAGGYTF. CDR3 DNA sequence: TGTGCCAGCAATACGGGGGGCGCTGGGGGCTACACCTTC.

This clone has just a few counts. The rearrangement uses TRBV5-1 and TRBJ2-2; TRBD1 matches at 8 bases. CDR1 and CDR2 (germline): SGHRS, YFSETQ. CDR3 length: 15 amino acids. Trimming removed 4 bases from V and 5 bases from J; junction bases left unmatched: 7. In nucleotides, the CDR3 is TGCGCCAGCAGCCGGACAGGGCTAGGGACCGGGGAGCTGTTTTTT. Translating it yields CASSRTGLGTGELFF.